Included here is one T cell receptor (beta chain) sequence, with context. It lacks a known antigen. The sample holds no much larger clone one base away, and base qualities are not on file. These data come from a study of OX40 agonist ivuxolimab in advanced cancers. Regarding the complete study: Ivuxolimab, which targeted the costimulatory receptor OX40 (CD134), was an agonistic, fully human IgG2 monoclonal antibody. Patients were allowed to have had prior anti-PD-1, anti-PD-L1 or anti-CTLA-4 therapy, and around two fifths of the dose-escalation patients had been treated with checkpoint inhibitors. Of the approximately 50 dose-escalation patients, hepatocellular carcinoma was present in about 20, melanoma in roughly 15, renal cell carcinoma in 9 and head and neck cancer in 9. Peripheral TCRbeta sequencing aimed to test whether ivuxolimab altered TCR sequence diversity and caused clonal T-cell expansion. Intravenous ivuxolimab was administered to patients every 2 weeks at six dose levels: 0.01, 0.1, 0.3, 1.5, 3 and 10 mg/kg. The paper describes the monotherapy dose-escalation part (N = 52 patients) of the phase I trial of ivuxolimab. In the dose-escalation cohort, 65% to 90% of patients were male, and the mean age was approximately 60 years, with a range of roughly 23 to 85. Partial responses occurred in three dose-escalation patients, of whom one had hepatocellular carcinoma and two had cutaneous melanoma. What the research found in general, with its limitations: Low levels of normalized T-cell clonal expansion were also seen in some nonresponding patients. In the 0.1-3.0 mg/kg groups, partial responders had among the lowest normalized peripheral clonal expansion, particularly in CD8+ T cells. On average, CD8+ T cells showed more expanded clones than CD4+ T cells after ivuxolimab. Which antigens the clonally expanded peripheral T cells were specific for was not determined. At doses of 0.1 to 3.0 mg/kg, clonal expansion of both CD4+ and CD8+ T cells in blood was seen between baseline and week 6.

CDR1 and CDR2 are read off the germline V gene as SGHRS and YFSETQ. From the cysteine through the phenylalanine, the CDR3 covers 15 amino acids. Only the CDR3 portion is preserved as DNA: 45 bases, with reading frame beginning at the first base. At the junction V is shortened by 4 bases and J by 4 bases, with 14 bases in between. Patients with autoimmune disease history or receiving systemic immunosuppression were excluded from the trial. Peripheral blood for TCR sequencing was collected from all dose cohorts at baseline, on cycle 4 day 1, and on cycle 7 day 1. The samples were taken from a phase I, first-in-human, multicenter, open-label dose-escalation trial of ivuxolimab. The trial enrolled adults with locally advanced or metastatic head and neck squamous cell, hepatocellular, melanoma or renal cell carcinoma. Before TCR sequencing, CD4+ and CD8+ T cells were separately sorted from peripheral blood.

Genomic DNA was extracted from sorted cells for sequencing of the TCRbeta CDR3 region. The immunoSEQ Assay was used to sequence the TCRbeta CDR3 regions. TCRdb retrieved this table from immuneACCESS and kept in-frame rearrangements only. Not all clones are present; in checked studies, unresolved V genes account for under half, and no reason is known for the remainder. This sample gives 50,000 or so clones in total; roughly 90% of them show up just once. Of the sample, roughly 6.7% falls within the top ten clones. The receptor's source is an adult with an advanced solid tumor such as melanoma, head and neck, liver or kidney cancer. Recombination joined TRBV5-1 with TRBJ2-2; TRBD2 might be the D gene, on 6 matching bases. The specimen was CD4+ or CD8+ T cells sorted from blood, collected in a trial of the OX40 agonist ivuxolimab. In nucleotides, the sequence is TGCGCCAGCAGCCGGGGGTTTGTTGGCACCGGGGAGCTGTTTTTT. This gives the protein CASSRGFVGTGELFF.